The present TCR beta chain was sequenced within a study of T cells in Graves' hyperthyroidism and ophthalmopathy. Template material for amplifying TCR beta CDR3 regions consisted of RNA transcripts. RT-PCR in the first round (using the HTBI primer set) targeted the TCR CDR3. In TCRdb, the multiplex PCR reads were re-called with MiXCR into one record per CDR3 protein. Counted here are roughly 500,000 distinct CDR3 sequences, roughly 45% occurring once; the ten biggest clones make up about 45%. Per germline, CDR1 MGHDK and CDR2 SYGVNS. Trimming took 1 base from V and 0 from J, leaving 5 bases between them. CDR3 length: 14 residues.

The receptor comes from an adult woman with Graves' disease, either hyperthyroidism or ophthalmopathy (not recorded which). Sequenced input: peripheral blood or thyroid tissue (not recorded which). The rearrangement links TRBV25-1 to TRBJ2-3; D might be TRBD2 (5 bases). This CDR3 reads CASSESGSTDTQYF. CDR3 in DNA: TGTGCCAGCAGTGAATCGGGGAGCACAGATACGCAGTATTTT.